Each of the 4 T cell receptor beta chains below was sequenced from the same sample in a study of T cells in Graves' hyperthyroidism and ophthalmopathy. What was amplified from RNA transcripts were TCR beta CDR3 regions. RT-PCR in the first round (using the HTBI primer set) targeted the TCR CDR3. TCRdb passed the multiplex PCR reads through MiXCR, listing each CDR3 protein once. Of 300,000 to 450,000 distinct CDR3 sequences listed, around 14% are singletons. The specimen was blood. The receptors derive from a woman aged 55-75 years with Graves' hyperthyroidism.

There are many counts of this clonotype. V and J are TRBV3-1 and TRBJ2-5; the match to TRBD2 covers 7 bases. The CDR3 has 15 residues. J was trimmed by 5 bases and V by 6 bases; bases with no gene match: 12. Germline-derived CDR1 and CDR2 are LGHDT and YNNKEL (reference sequence). The CDR3 region is CASSSGGGRVETQYF. The CDR3 DNA follows: TGTGCCAGCAGTTCCGGCGGGGGTCGGGTGGAGACCCAGTACTTC.

This clonotype occurred many times. V is TRBV10-3 and J is TRBJ1-4, with 7 positions matching TRBD1. The CDR3 length is 13 residues. Unmatched junction bases numbered 6, after V lost 10 bases and J lost 4 bases. Germline V gives CDR1 ENHRY, CDR2 SYGVKD. CDR3 DNA sequence: TGTGCCACCGGGACAGATGTTAATGAAAAACTGTTTTTT. Its protein product is CATGTDVNEKLFF.

Only a few counts were recorded for this clonotype. V gene TRBV6-2 or TRBV6-3 combines with J gene TRBJ1-1, with 7 bases fitting TRBD1. Germline V gene sequence: CDR1 MNHEY, CDR2 SVGEGT. V dropped 2 bases and J dropped 7; count of bases not matched to a gene: 4. This CDR3 region has 13 residues. CDR3 residues: CASSYTQGNEAFF. The CDR3 DNA is TGTGCCAGCAGTTACACACAGGGGAATGAAGCTTTCTTT.

This clonotype was picked up many times. The gene calls are TRBV12-3 or TRBV12-4 and TRBJ2-7, with 10 bases matching TRBD2. The CDR3 is made up of 18 amino acids. Losses at the gene ends were 2 bases for V and 2 bases for J; bases not matched to a gene: 12. This CDR3 is CASSLNPLRLAGAYEQYF. The CDR3 DNA follows: TGTGCCAGCAGTTTAAACCCCCTTCGTCTAGCGGGAGCCTACGAGCAGTACTTC.